These 10 T cell receptor beta chains came from one sample sequenced in a study of blood T cell repertoires in COVID-19. Assay: immunoSEQ multiplex PCR; the TCRdb copy retains only in-frame clones and omits some. The sample has tens of thousands of clones, roughly 85% seen once. Material: peripheral blood. The origin of the receptors is a human donor in a cohort sampled during active COVID-19.

The chain is built from TRBV5-5 and TRBJ2-1; D perhaps matches TRBD1 (6 bases). Per germline, CDR1 SGHKS and CDR2 YYEKEE (reference sequence). This CDR3 contains 14 residues. V lost 0 bases, J lost 9 bases, and 13 bases lay in between. The CDR3 sequence: CASSLVAGAVEQFF. The CDR3 DNA is TGTGCCAGCAGCTTGGTCGCAGGGGCTGTTGAGCAGTTCTTC.

The rearrangement joins TRBV7-9 to TRBJ2-5, with 9 positions matching TRBD2. Germline V gives CDR1 SEHNR, CDR2 FQNEAQ (reference sequence). The CDR3 is 14 amino acids. Germline trimming cut 3 bases from V and 1 base from J; bases unmatched to any gene: 0. The CDR3 nucleotides read TGTGCCAGCAGCTTGACTAGCGGCCAAGAGACCCAGTACTTC. Amino acids: CASSLTSGQETQYF.

The V gene is TRBV10-2, the J gene TRBJ2-3; 8 nucleotides agree with TRBD2. CDR3 length: 13 residues. Germline V gene data show CDR1 as WSHSY and CDR2 as SAAADI. J was trimmed by 2 bases and V by 10 bases; bases with no gene match: 5. CDR3 protein: CATLSGTTDTQYF. As DNA, the CDR3 is TGCGCCACCCTTAGCGGGACCACAGATACGCAGTATTTT.

The rearrangement uses TRBV6-5 and TRBJ2-7; D perhaps matches TRBD2 (5 bases). Trimming shortened V by 8 bases and J by 4 bases, and 15 bases separated the two germline ends. Germline V lookup: CDR1 MNHEY, CDR2 SVGAGI. The CDR3 has 13 residues. CDR3 loop: CASSQRAKYEQYF. CDR3 DNA sequence: TGTGCCAGCTCACAGAGGGCCAAATACGAGCAGTACTTC.

The chain joins TRBV30 to TRBJ2-7; D perhaps matches TRBD1 (5 bases). CDR1 and CDR2 from the germline V gene are GTSNPN and SVGIG (reference sequence). The CDR3 is made up of 12 amino acids. Trimming pared 3 bases from V and 6 bases from J, leaving 12 bases between. The CDR3 reads CAWSEGAAEQYF. As DNA, the CDR3 is TGTGCCTGGAGCGAAGGGGCGGCCGAGCAGTACTTC.

The chain has TRBV6-5 and TRBJ1-5; no firm D call. CDR1 and CDR2 from the germline V gene are MNHEY and SVGAGI. V was pared by 6 bases and J by 0 bases, with 12 bases between. The CDR3 covers 15 residues. CDR3 coding DNA: TGTGCCAGCAGAACGAGGGTGAATAGCAATCAGCCCCAGCATTTT. Residues: CASRTRVNSNQPQHF.

The chain recombines TRBV5-6 with TRBJ1-4; no definite D call. The CDR3 runs to 13 residues. The V gene lost 0 bases and the J gene lost 7 bases, with 7 bases spanning the gap. From germline, CDR1 is SGHDT and CDR2 YYEEEE. The CDR3 DNA is TGTGCCAGCAGCTTGGAACTGAGTGAAAAACTGTTTTTT. Its protein product is CASSLELSEKLFF.

V and J are TRBV2 and TRBJ1-4; the match to TRBD1 covers 10 bases. V gave up 6 bases and J gave up 10 bases; unmatched junction bases: 5. The CDR3 sequence is 13 residues long. Germline lookup yields CDR1 SNHLY and CDR2 FYNNEI. CDR3 loop: CASRGTGDGKLFF. The CDR3, as DNA: TGTGCCAGCAGGGGGACAGGGGATGGAAAACTGTTTTTT.

The rearrangement joins TRBV5-1 to TRBJ1-4; a weak D match, TRBD1 (6 bases). The germline V gene encodes CDR1 SGHRS and CDR2 YFSETQ. This CDR3 contains 13 residues. Trimming took 0 bases from V and 9 from J, leaving 9 bases between them. The CDR3, as DNA: TGCGCCAGCAGCTTGGAGACAGGAAAAAAACTGTTTTTT. This translates into CASSLETGKKLFF.

The chain uses TRBV21-1 and TRBJ2-1; the DNA was not compared with TRBD1, the D call given in the table. TRBV21-1 corresponds to a pseudogene. The CDR3 covers 15 residues. CDR3 residues: CASSKAGQGSNEQFF. The CDR3 nucleotides read TGTGCCAGCAGCAAGGCGGGACAGGGCTCCAATGAGCAGTTCTTC.